This T cell receptor beta chain was retrieved from a study of T cells in Graves' hyperthyroidism and ophthalmopathy. V was pared by 4 bases and J by 2 bases, with 14 bases of the junction left unmatched. There are 17 residues in the CDR3. The germline CDR1 and CDR2 sequences are DFQATT and SNEGSKA (reference sequence). Researchers took RNA transcripts and amplified the TCR beta CDR3 regions from them. TCR CDR3 underwent first-round RT-PCR with the HTBI primer set. TCRdb recomputed calls from the multiplex PCR reads with MiXCR, one row per CDR3 protein. This table holds around 530,000 distinct CDR3 sequences, approximately 17% found once. This clonotype was observed at least ten times.

The chain has TRBV20-1 and TRBJ2-1; 7 nucleotides line up with TRBD2. The sample was blood. This clonotype originated in a woman younger than 30 with Graves' ophthalmopathy. The CDR3 region is CSAIETRWGGTYNEQFF. The CDR3 DNA sequence: TGCAGTGCTATCGAAACGCGGTGGGGGGGTACCTACAATGAGCAGTTCTTC.